The source of this T cell receptor beta chain is a study of blood T cell repertoires in COVID-19. Turning to the study itself: What the recovered Cohort 3 donors had was two negative PCRs, clearance, or symptom resolution. The samples span acute and convalescent COVID-19 from the United States, Italy and Spain. From T cells, B-cell-depleted T cells, or PBMCs came the material, which was cDNA or gDNA.

The CDR3 contains 18 residues. V lost 1 base and J lost 1; bases outside the gene matches: 11. Germline CDR1 is SGHTA and CDR2 is FQGNSA. Clones were sequenced by immunoSEQ multiplex PCR, and TCRdb holds only the in-frame ones, with some missing. The profile shows fewer than 250,000 clones, roughly 87% of them singletons. The TCR originated in a man between 25 and 39 years old in a cohort exposed to, infected with or recovered from COVID-19 (not recorded which). Input material: PBMCs or T cells enriched from blood (not recorded which). The V gene is TRBV7-2, the J gene TRBJ2-7, with 9 bases matching TRBD2. The CDR3 sequence is CASSLDLAGTHMSYEQYF. The CDR3 coding sequence is TGTGCCAGCAGCTTAGATCTAGCGGGAACACATATGTCCTACGAGCAGTACTTC.